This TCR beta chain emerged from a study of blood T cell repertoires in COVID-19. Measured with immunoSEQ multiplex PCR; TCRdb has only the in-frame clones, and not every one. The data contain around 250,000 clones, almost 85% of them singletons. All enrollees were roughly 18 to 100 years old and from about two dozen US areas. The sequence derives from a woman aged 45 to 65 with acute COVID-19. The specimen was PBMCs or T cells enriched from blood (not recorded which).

The CDR3 protein is CASSPDSSYEQYF. CDR3 nucleotides: TGTGCCAGCAGCCCAGACAGTTCCTACGAGCAGTACTTC. The rearrangement uses TRBV3-1 (or the pseudogene TRBV3-2) and TRBJ2-7, with D possibly TRBD1 on 5 matching bases. The CDR3 is 13 amino acids. From germline, CDR1 is LGHDT and CDR2 YNNKEL (reference sequence). Trimming took off 4 bases at V and 1 base at J, with 8 bases between the two ends.